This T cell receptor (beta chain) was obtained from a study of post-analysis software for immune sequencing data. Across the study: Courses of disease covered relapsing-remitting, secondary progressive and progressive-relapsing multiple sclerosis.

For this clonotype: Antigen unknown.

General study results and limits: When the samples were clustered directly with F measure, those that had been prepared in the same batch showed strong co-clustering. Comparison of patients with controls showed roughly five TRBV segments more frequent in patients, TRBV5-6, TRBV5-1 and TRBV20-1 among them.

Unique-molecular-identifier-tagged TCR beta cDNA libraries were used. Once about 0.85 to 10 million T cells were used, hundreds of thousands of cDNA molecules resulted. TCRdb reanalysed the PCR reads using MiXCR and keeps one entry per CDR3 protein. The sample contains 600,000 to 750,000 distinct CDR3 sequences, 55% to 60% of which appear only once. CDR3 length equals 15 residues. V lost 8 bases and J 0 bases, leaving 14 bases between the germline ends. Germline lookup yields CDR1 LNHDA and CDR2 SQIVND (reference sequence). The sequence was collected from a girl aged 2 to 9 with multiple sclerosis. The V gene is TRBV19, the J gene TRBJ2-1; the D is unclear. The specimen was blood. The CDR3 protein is CASAVIIDSYNEQFF. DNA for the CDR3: TGTGCCAGTGCTGTCATAATCGACTCCTACAATGAGCAGTTCTTC.